The 31 T cell receptor beta chains reported below all come from one sample, sequenced in a study of molecular identifiers for immune sequencing clone quantification. TCRdb reprocessed the PCR reads via MiXCR and lists one record per CDR3 protein. This sample has more than 85,000 distinct CDR3 sequences; about 35% occur once, and the top ten carry around 3.8%. Sequences were obtained from naive CD8+ T cells from blood, with Jurkat cell RNA spiked in. Subset denoted: FACS-sorted CD8+CD4-CCR7+CD45RA+ naive T cells. The receptors originated from a human donor in good health. Some libraries in this study had Jurkat cell RNA spiked in.

This clonotype was counted at least ten times. V usage is TRBV2 and J usage is TRBJ2-1; TRBD2 might be the D (5 bases). Looked up from germline, CDR1 is SNHLY and CDR2 is FYNNEI. The CDR3 extends over 14 amino acids. V was pared by 3 bases and J by 4 bases, with 10 bases between. CDR3 DNA sequence: TGTGCCAGCAGTGATGGAGACTATTACAATGAGCAGTTCTTC. It translates to CASSDGDYYNEQFF.

This clonotype appeared a few times. The V and J genes are TRBV4-1 and TRBJ1-1, with D perhaps TRBD1 (5 bases). Trimming cost V 3 bases and J 0 bases, with 17 bases left between them. The CDR3 has 17 amino acids. Germline V lookup: CDR1 MGHRA, CDR2 YSYEKL. The CDR3 protein is CASSQVMTDPMNTEAFF. CDR3 nucleotides: TGCGCCAGCAGCCAGGTTATGACAGACCCCATGAACACTGAAGCTTTCTTT.

The rearrangement joins TRBV28 to TRBJ2-4, with a possible D match to TRBD1 (5 bases). The germline gives CDR1 MDHEN, CDR2 SYDVKM. The CDR3 totals 14 residues. V gave up 5 bases and J gave up 9 bases, with 17 bases separating them. CDR3 sequence reads: CASSSWQDRGIQYF. DNA of the CDR3: TGTGCCAGCAGTAGTTGGCAGGATAGGGGCATTCAGTACTTC.

This clonotype was counted ten times or more. V is TRBV19 and J is TRBJ2-7; 9 nucleotides align to TRBD1. Germline V gene lookup returns CDR1 LNHDA and CDR2 SQIVND (reference sequence). V lost 5 bases to trimming and J lost 2 bases; unmatched junction nucleotides: 4. The CDR3 length is 14 residues. CDR3 protein: CASSPGTGTYEQYF. CDR3 bases: TGTGCCAGTAGTCCAGGGACAGGGACCTACGAGCAGTACTTC.

Notes on this clonotype: With a much larger clone just one base away, this may be a read error. The chain combines TRBV6-2 or TRBV6-3 with TRBJ2-6; tentatively, D is TRBD1 (6 bases). Germline values: CDR1 MNHEY, CDR2 SVGEGT. The CDR3 sequence is 15 residues long. DNA of the CDR3: TGTGCCAGCAGTTACTCGTTCATGGGGGCCTACGTCCTGACTTTC. This translates into CASSYSFMGAYVLTF.

This chain links TRBV20-1 with TRBJ2-1; D perhaps matches TRBD2 (5 bases). The V end was cut by 6 bases, the J end by 4 bases, with 10 bases between. Germline V gives CDR1 DFQATT, CDR2 SNEGSKA (reference sequence). The CDR3 has 12 amino acids. CDR3 sequence reads: CSAPSGYNEQFF. Written as DNA, the CDR3 is TGCAGTGCCCCATCGGGGTACAATGAGCAGTTCTTC.

The J gene is TRBJ2-1, the V gene TRBV15; either TRBD1 or TRBD2 may supply D (6 bases each). The CDR3 has 13 amino acids. The V gene's germline CDR1 is LNHNV and CDR2 YYDKDF (reference sequence). Trimming took off 0 bases at V and 10 bases at J, with 10 bases between the two ends. CDR3 loop: CATSREGGTEQFF. The CDR3 DNA reads TGTGCCACCAGCAGAGAAGGCGGGACAGAGCAGTTCTTC.

The chain employs TRBV4-3 and TRBJ2-7, with TRBD1 matching 8 bases. In germline, CDR1 is LGHNA, CDR2 YSLEER. The J segment lost 1 base and the V segment lost 1 base, leaving 6 bases of the junction unmatched. There are 16 residues in the CDR3. This CDR3 is CASSQGPGGASYEQYF. The CDR3 bases are TGCGCCAGCAGCCAAGGGCCAGGGGGCGCGTCCTACGAGCAGTACTTC.

In this sample, this clonotype turned up many times. This sequence joins TRBV4-3 and TRBJ2-7, with TRBD1 identical over 8 bases. The ends lost 2 bases at V and 5 bases at J; junction bases unmatched: 14. This CDR3 contains 17 residues. Germline values: CDR1 LGHNA, CDR2 YSLEER. CDR3 amino acids: CASSQKDRVVALHEQYF. CDR3 DNA: TGCGCCAGCAGCCAAAAGGACAGGGTGGTTGCCCTCCACGAGCAGTACTTC.

This clonotype was seen repeatedly, ten times or more. V and J are TRBV23-1 and TRBJ2-5; possibly TRBD1 for D (6 bases). TRBV23-1 is filed as an ORF, its function uncertain. The V end was cut by 6 bases, the J end by 2 bases, with 10 bases between. CDR3 length: 13 amino acids. As DNA, the CDR3 is TGCGCCAGCAGCCCAGGACAGCAAGAGACCCAGTACTTC. It codes for CASSPGQQETQYF.

To note about this clonotype: An end of the junction does not agree with germline; a read error may underlie this. The gene calls are TRBV20-1 and TRBJ2-2; 8 bases align to TRBD2. Germline-derived CDR1 and CDR2 are DFQATT and SNEGSKA (reference sequence). The CDR3 is 17 residues long. CDR3 DNA sequence: TGCAGTGCTAGAGATTCGGGGAGCGGGAGTAACACCGGGGAGCTGTATTTT. Protein: CSARDSGSGSNTGELYF.

This clonotype was recorded many times. This rearrangement joins TRBV28 to TRBJ2-3, with D possibly TRBD2 on 6 matching bases. The germline V and J ends were trimmed by 3 bases and 4 bases, with 14 bases remaining between them. CDR1 is MDHEN, CDR2 SYDVKM, per germline. The CDR3 consists of 15 residues. In DNA form, the CDR3 reads TGTGCCAGCAGTTTCGTAGGGCCGGGGGCAGATACGCAGTATTTT. It encodes CASSFVGPGADTQYF.

About this clonotype itself: It may be a read error: a sequence one base away is much more abundant. The V call is TRBV28, the J call TRBJ1-5; D uncertain. Per the germline V gene, CDR1 is MDHEN and CDR2 is SYDVKM. CDR3 length equals 12 residues. The V gene lost 5 bases and the J gene lost 6 bases, with 8 bases spanning the gap. Written as DNA, the CDR3 is TGTGCCAGCAGTCTGGGCGCTCAGCCCCAGCATTTT. It translates to CASSLGAQPQHF.

Worth noting for this clonotype: The junction departs from the called germline gene at one end, perhaps through a read error. The chain couples TRBV19 to TRBJ2-1, with 8 bases that match TRBD2. The germline CDR1 and CDR2 sequences are LNHDA and SQIVND (reference sequence). This CDR3 spans 15 amino acids. For the CDR3, the DNA is TGTGCCAGTAGTATCAGCGGGAGCCCCTACAATGAGAAGTTCTTC. Its protein is CASSISGSPYNEKFF.

The rearrangement uses TRBV19 and TRBJ2-1; D gene unclear. The CDR3 runs to 13 residues. Germline CDR1 LNHDA, CDR2 SQIVND (reference sequence). V was clipped by 3 bases and J by 5 bases, with 8 bases between them. CDR3 residues: CASSMGSHNEQFF. In nucleotides, the CDR3 is TGTGCCAGTAGTATGGGTAGCCACAATGAGCAGTTCTTC.

The chain joins TRBV6-2 or TRBV6-3 to TRBJ2-5, with D tentatively TRBD2 (5 bases). CDR3 size: 17 residues. The V gene lost 2 bases and the J gene lost 3 bases, with 19 bases spanning the gap. CDR1 is MNHEY and CDR2 is SVGEGT in the germline V gene. As DNA, the CDR3 is TGTGCCAGCAGTTACCTAGCCGAACGAACAACAAAAGAGACCCAGTACTTC. It translates to CASSYLAERTTKETQYF.

Ten or more counts support this clonotype. This sequence joins TRBV29-1 and TRBJ2-1; D is uncertain. There are 11 residues in the CDR3. Germline V lookup: CDR1 SQVTM, CDR2 ANQGSEA. The ends were cut back, 3 bases at V and 4 bases at J, with 4 bases in the middle. The CDR3, as DNA: TGCAGCGTTGAGGAGTACAATGAGCAGTTCTTC. It encodes CSVEEYNEQFF.

This clonotype was recorded at least ten times. The genes are TRBV6-2 or TRBV6-3 and TRBJ2-2, with TRBD2 as a possible D gene (6 bases). The CDR3 is 14 amino acids. Germline assignment: CDR1 MNHEY and CDR2 SVGEGT. Trimming took 5 bases from V and 6 from J, leaving 13 bases between them. CDR3 nucleotide sequence: TGTGCCAGCAGTACGCTAGCGAGGGCCGGGGAGCTGTTTTTT. It codes for CASSTLARAGELFF.

Many counts were recorded for this clonotype. The chain uses TRBV29-1 and TRBJ2-6; no clear D gene. V was shortened by 7 bases and J by 4 bases, with 14 bases between the two germline ends. The length of the CDR3 is 14 residues. Looked up from germline, CDR1 is SQVTM and CDR2 is ANQGSEA. The chain's CDR3 is CSAWTLSGANVLTF. As DNA, the CDR3 is TGCAGCGCCTGGACCCTATCCGGGGCCAACGTCCTGACTTTC.

In regard to this clonotype: The germline gene is not matched at one end of the junction; a read error may be the cause. V gene TRBV19 combines with J gene TRBJ2-1, with D maybe TRBD1 (6 bases). The germline V gene encodes CDR1 LNHDA and CDR2 SQIVND (reference sequence). The CDR3 has 15 amino acids. The CDR3 nucleotides read TGTGCCAGTAGTATCTCTGAACAGGGTTGGAATGAGCAGCTCTTC. Residues: CASSISEQGWNEQLF.

V gene TRBV28 combines with J gene TRBJ2-1; 7 nucleotides match TRBD2. V shed 3 bases, J shed 7 bases, and the junction held 9 bases outside the gene matches. Germline V gene sequence: CDR1 MDHEN, CDR2 SYDVKM. CDR3 length equals 15 residues. As DNA, the CDR3 is TGTGCCAGCAGTTTGAGATCGGCGGGAGATAATGAGCAGTTCTTC. This sequence encodes CASSLRSAGDNEQFF.

This chain connects TRBV28 to TRBJ2-5, with D perhaps being TRBD1 or TRBD2 (6 bases each). The CDR3 has 13 amino acids. Between the trimmed V and J ends, which lost 6 bases and 2 bases, there was a span of 10 bases. The V gene's germline CDR1 is MDHEN and CDR2 SYDVKM. CDR3: CASRGGLQETQYF. CDR3 sequence (DNA): TGTGCCAGCAGGGGGGGCTTGCAAGAGACCCAGTACTTC.

As for this clonotype: One end of the junction does not line up with germline, which may come from a read error. The V call is TRBV25-1, the J call TRBJ2-5; D assignment may be TRBD1 or TRBD2 (5 bases each). The germline V gene has CDR1 MGHDK and CDR2 SYGVNS. There are 14 residues in the CDR3. The CDR3 bases are TGTGCCAGCAGTGAACAGGGAGTAGGGGAGACCCAGCACTTC. Its protein product is CASSEQGVGETQHF.

This clonotype appeared many times. V usage is TRBV28 and J usage is TRBJ1-5, with 8 bases matching TRBD1. The germline V gene encodes CDR1 MDHEN and CDR2 SYDVKM. The ends lost 5 bases at V and 2 bases at J; junction bases unmatched: 5. There are 15 residues in the CDR3. This chain's CDR3 is CASSRQGRGNQPQHF. DNA for the CDR3: TGTGCCAGCAGTAGACAGGGGAGGGGCAATCAGCCCCAGCATTTT.

This clonotype appeared many times. The gene calls are TRBV28 and TRBJ2-7; D gene uncertain. The V end was cut by 5 bases, the J end by 3 bases, with 8 bases between. In germline, CDR1 is MDHEN, CDR2 SYDVKM. The CDR3 covers 12 residues. This chain's CDR3 is CASSGRNYEQYF. CDR3 coding DNA: TGTGCCAGCAGTGGACGGAACTACGAGCAGTACTTC.

In this sample, this clonotype turned up a few times. V usage is TRBV7-6 and J usage is TRBJ2-1, with no clear D. The CDR3 totals 14 residues. Germline CDR1 reads SGHVS; CDR2 reads FNYEAQ. Trimming left V 6 bases short and J 10 bases short, with 19 bases between. CDR3 sequence (DNA): TGTGCCAGCAGAATGCGAGGCCCCGCGTCGGAGCAGTTCTTC. The encoded protein is CASRMRGPASEQFF.

The gene calls are TRBV20-1 and TRBJ2-1, with TRBD1 matching 7 bases. V shed 3 bases, J shed 2 bases, and the junction held 7 bases outside the gene matches. The CDR3 length is 15 residues. Germline CDR1 and CDR2: DFQATT and SNEGSKA (reference sequence). The CDR3 protein is CSASFRGGAYNEQFF. The CDR3 DNA follows: TGCAGTGCTAGTTTTCGAGGGGGCGCCTACAATGAGCAGTTCTTC.

Concerning this clonotype itself: The junction shows a germline mismatch at one end, possibly a read error. The rearrangement joins TRBV11-2 to TRBJ2-1; weak D call: TRBD2 (5 bases). Germline V CDR1 and CDR2: SGHAT, FQNNGV. The CDR3 has 16 amino acids. The CDR3 DNA sequence: TGTGCCAGCAGCCAACACGAAGGGAGCTCCTACGATGAGCAGTTCTTC. Translating it yields CASSQHEGSSYDEQFF.

The table lists this clonotype with a count of one. V usage is TRBV5-6 and J usage is TRBJ1-5; D unclear. The CDR3 sequence is 14 residues long. Germline values: CDR1 SGHDT, CDR2 YYEEEE. V lost 4 bases, J lost 10 bases, and 18 bases lay in between. The DNA of the CDR3 is TGTGCCAGCAGCGCCGGAGGACCCCGATCCCCCCAGCATTTT. This codes for CASSAGGPRSPQHF.

Many counts were recorded for this clonotype. V and J are TRBV5-5 and TRBJ2-3; no definite D call. This CDR3 comprises 14 residues. The V gene's germline CDR1 is SGHKS and CDR2 YYEKEE (reference sequence). V was pared by 3 bases and J by 5 bases, with 13 bases between. CDR3 loop: CASSSGLGLDTQYF. For the CDR3, the DNA is TGTGCCAGCAGCTCAGGCCTCGGGCTAGATACGCAGTATTTT.

There are a few counts of this clonotype. The chain couples TRBV25-1 to TRBJ2-5; 8 bases agree with TRBD2. The CDR3 runs 16 residues. Germline CDR1 reads MGHDK; CDR2 reads SYGVNS. The V segment lost 9 bases and the J segment 0 bases; nucleotides outside the gene matches: 12. CDR3 DNA sequence: TGTGCCAGTAATGGGCCGGGACTAGTGTACCAAGAGACCCAGTACTTC. As protein: CASNGPGLVYQETQYF.